What follows are 9 T cell receptor beta chains derived from one specimen sequenced in a study of vaccination and CD4 T cells after COVID-19. Indicated treatment: roughly 10-day PBMC culture with coronavirus spike peptide pools or control peptides (ViraFEST assay). These receptors lack a known antigen. The Oncomine TCR Beta short-read assay was what sequenced the DNA obtained from cultured CD4+ T cells. TCRdb itself ran the PCR reads through MiXCR, one entry per CDR3 protein. The data hold 7,000 or so distinct CDR3 sequences, with less than 80% observed a single time. Sequenced material: CD4+ T cells from blood, cultured in vitro. The receptors shown here come from a human donor who had recovered from COVID-19.

This rearrangement joins TRBV28 to TRBJ2-2; D remains unclear. Germline V gene lookup returns CDR1 MDHEN and CDR2 SYDVKM. V lost 5 bases, J lost 9 bases, and 16 bases lay in between. The CDR3 runs to 14 residues. The CDR3 spells CASSPFPSGRELFF. The CDR3, as DNA: TGTGCCAGCAGTCCCTTTCCCTCCGGGCGGGAGCTGTTTTTT.

The V call is TRBV15, the J call TRBJ1-2; TRBD1 is a possible D gene (6 bases). CDR1 is LNHNV, CDR2 YYDKDF, per germline (reference sequence). This CDR3 spans 15 amino acids. The ends were cut back, 5 bases at V and 2 bases at J, with 15 bases in the middle. The CDR3 DNA reads TGTGCCACCAGCCAAACAGGGACCCTCAACTATGGCTACACCTTC. Translation: CATSQTGTLNYGYTF.

This clonotype showed up just a few times. The rearrangement uses TRBV18 and TRBJ1-5; TRBD1 agrees at 11 bases. Germline CDR1 reads KGHSH; CDR2 reads LQKENI. V was clipped by 6 bases and J by 2 bases; unmatched bases: 12. The CDR3 loop spans 18 amino acids. CDR3 in amino acids: CASSHRDRGGWGNQPQHF. The CDR3 DNA reads TGTGCCAGCTCTCACCGGGACAGGGGGGGTTGGGGCAATCAGCCCCAGCATTTT.

The CDR3 DNA follows: TGTGCCAGCAGACCGGGACAGGGTCGTCGCGGCTACACCTTC. Translated: CASRPGQGRRGYTF. The chain has TRBV6-1 and TRBJ1-2, with 9 bases fitting TRBD1. After removal of 6 bases from V and 8 bases from J, the junction contained 10 bases not matched to a gene. Germline CDR1 is MNHNS and CDR2 is SASEGT. The CDR3 loop spans 14 amino acids.

The genes are TRBV7-9 and TRBJ1-1; tentatively, D is TRBD1 (6 bases). The V gene lost 7 bases and the J gene lost 0 bases, with 18 bases spanning the gap. This CDR3 is 16 amino acids long. Per germline, CDR1 SEHNR and CDR2 FQNEAQ (reference sequence). CDR3 sequence (DNA): TGTGCCAGCATACCCACGGGGGCCGGGATGAACACTGAAGCTTTCTTT. It specifies CASIPTGAGMNTEAFF.

The chain has TRBV6-1 and TRBJ1-1, with a weak D call TRBD1 (5 bases). From germline, CDR1 is MNHNS and CDR2 SASEGT. This CDR3 has 11 amino acids. V lost 3 bases to trimming and J lost 8 bases, with 7 bases between them. The CDR3 reads CASSDRVEAFF. CDR3 in DNA: TGTGCCAGCAGTGACAGGGTCGAAGCTTTCTTT.

This chain links TRBV15 with TRBJ2-7; D is possibly TRBD1 (6 bases). Germline V gives CDR1 LNHNV, CDR2 YYDKDF (reference sequence). The CDR3 spans 16 residues. V lost 0 bases, J lost 10 bases, and 22 bases lay in between. CDR3 protein: CATSRDRGVSGQPQYF. CDR3 coding DNA: TGTGCCACCAGCAGAGATCGAGGGGTGTCAGGACAGCCCCAGTACTTC.

The rearrangement joins TRBV28 to TRBJ1-6, with a tentative D call TRBD1 (5 bases). V gave up 7 bases and J gave up 8 bases, with 18 bases separating them. Germline V gives CDR1 MDHEN, CDR2 SYDVKM. The CDR3 consists of 15 residues. DNA of the CDR3: TGTGCCAGCACCCTGGAGGGACCGAGGGATTCACCCCTCCACTTT. It is translated as CASTLEGPRDSPLHF. The full variable domain, in which reference TRBV28 and TRBJ1-6 provide the parts outside the CDR3, is DVKVTQSSRYLVKRTGEKVFLECVQDMDHENMFWYRQDPGLGLRLIYFSYDVKMKEKGDIPEGYSVSREKKERFSLILESASTNQTSMYLCASTLEGPRDSPLHFGNGTRLTVT.

This clonotype was detected once. The rearrangement uses TRBV11-2 and TRBJ2-7; D gene ambiguous. The CDR3 is made up of 13 amino acids. Germline CDR1 reads SGHAT; CDR2 reads FQNNGV. V was cut by 1 base and J by 6 bases, with 10 bases left in between. The CDR3 sequence is CASSLVSFSEQYF. CDR3 DNA sequence: TGTGCCAGCAGCTTAGTTTCCTTTTCCGAGCAGTACTTC. Based on the CDR3 plus reference TRBV11-2 and TRBJ2-7, the full variable domain is EAGVAQSPRYKIIEKRQSVAFWCNPISGHATLYWYQQILGQGPKLLIQFQNNGVVDDSQLPKDRFSAERLKGVDSTLKIQPAKLEDSAVYLCASSLVSFSEQYFGPGTRLTVT.